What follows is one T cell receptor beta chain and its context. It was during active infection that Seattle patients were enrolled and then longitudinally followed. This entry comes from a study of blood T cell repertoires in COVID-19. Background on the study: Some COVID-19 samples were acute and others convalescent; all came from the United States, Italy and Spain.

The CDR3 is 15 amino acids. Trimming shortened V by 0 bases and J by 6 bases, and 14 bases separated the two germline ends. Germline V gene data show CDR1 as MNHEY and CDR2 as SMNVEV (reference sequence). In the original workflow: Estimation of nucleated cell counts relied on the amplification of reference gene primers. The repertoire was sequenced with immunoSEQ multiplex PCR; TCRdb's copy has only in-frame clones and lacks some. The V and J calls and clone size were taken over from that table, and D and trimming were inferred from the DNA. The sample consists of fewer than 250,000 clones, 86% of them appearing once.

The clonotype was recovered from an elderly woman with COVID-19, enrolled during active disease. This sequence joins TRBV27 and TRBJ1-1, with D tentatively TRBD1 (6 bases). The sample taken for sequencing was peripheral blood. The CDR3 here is CASSLSGQGWAEAFF. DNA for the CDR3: TGTGCCAGCAGTTTATCGGGCCAGGGGTGGGCTGAAGCTTTCTTT.